The rows below give T cell receptor beta chains drawn from one sample of a study of blood T cells in healthy people across ages. TCRdb reprocessed the 5' RACE reads via MiXCR and lists one record per CDR3 protein. This table holds around 1,000,000 distinct CDR3 sequences, 20% to 25% found once. These same records also appear under a second study, on T cells of mothers and their children.

Sequenced material: blood. The receptors here all came from a girl aged 2 to 9 in good health. The CDR3 runs from the conserved cysteine through the conserved F or W. The D gene is left open where the match is weak. Only part of the rows carry a size: once, few, many, or a class if the clone is expanded.

few,15,TRBJ2-5,TRBV7-2,TRBD2,CASSFAGTMGETQYF,TGTGCCAGCAGCTTCGCCGGGACTATGGGAGAGACCCAGTACTTC
NA,18,TRBJ2-7,TRBV6-1,TRBD1,CASSEAWAGQVISYEQYF,TGTGCCAGCAGTGAAGCTTGGGCGGGACAGGTGATCTCCTACGAGCAGTACTTC
NA,17,TRBJ2-3,TRBV4-1,TRBD2,CASSQEVAGGPRDTQYF,TGCGCCAGCAGCCAAGAGGTGGCGGGAGGGCCTAGAGATACGCAGTATTTT
NA,12,TRBJ1-2,TRBV20-1,NA,CSARDDFLGYTF,TGCAGTGCTAGAGACGACTTCCTTGGCTACACCTTC
NA,14,TRBJ2-3,TRBV27,NA,CASSLLEELATQYF,TGTGCCAGCAGTTTATTGGAAGAACTGGCTACGCAGTATTTT
few,14,TRBJ2-5,TRBV11-3,NA,CASSLLSTSETQYF,TGTGCCAGCAGCTTATTGAGCACCTCCGAGACCCAGTACTTC
NA,16,TRBJ2-7,TRBV11-2,TRBD2,CASSAIELAGGMKQYF,TGTGCCAGCAGCGCAATCGAACTAGCGGGGGGAATGAAGCAGTACTTC
NA,14,TRBJ1-3,TRBV29-1,TRBD1,CSVGRRGPGNTIYF,TGCAGCGTTGGTCGCAGGGGGCCTGGAAACACCATATATTTT
few,14,TRBJ2-5,TRBV29-1,NA,CSVPVWAGQGTQYF,TGCAGCGTACCCGTTTGGGCGGGGCAAGGGACCCAGTACTTC
NA,15,TRBJ2-1,TRBV2,NA,CASSALVSSYNEQFF,TGTGCCAGCAGCGCCCTTGTGAGCTCCTACAATGAGCAGTTCTTC
NA,12,TRBJ2-7,TRBV10-3,NA,CAISEPPYEQYF,TGTGCCATCAGTGAGCCACCCTACGAGCAGTACTTC
few,15,TRBJ2-7,TRBV20-1,TRBD2,CSARERSGLSYEQYF,TGCAGTGCTAGAGAACGTAGCGGGTTATCCTACGAGCAGTACTTC
NA,13,TRBJ2-3,TRBV12-3/TRBV12-4,NA,CASTLLATDTQYF,TGTGCCAGCACCTTATTAGCCACAGATACGCAGTATTTT
NA,14,TRBJ2-5,TRBV18,NA,CASSPRLDQETQYF,TGTGCCAGCTCACCTCGACTAGACCAAGAGACCCAGTACTTC
NA,14,TRBJ2-7,TRBV7-9,TRBD2,CASSEGLGEYEQYF,TGTGCCAGCAGCGAGGGACTAGGTGAATACGAGCAGTACTTC
NA,15,TRBJ2-7,TRBV7-9,TRBD2,CASSFASGSFPEQYF,TGTGCCAGCAGCTTCGCTAGCGGGAGCTTTCCCGAGCAGTACTTC
NA,15,TRBJ2-5,TRBV20-1,TRBD2,CSAPRTSGYQETQYF,TGCAGTGCTCCCCGGACTAGCGGTTATCAAGAGACCCAGTACTTC
few,16,TRBJ2-7,TRBV4-1,TRBD2,CASSQARGLSSYEQYF,TGCGCCAGCAGCCAAGCGAGGGGACTAAGCTCCTACGAGCAGTACTTC
NA,17,TRBJ2-3,TRBV7-9,TRBD1,CASSLDFRGRYTDTQYF,TGTGCCAGCAGCTTAGATTTCAGGGGGCGATACACAGATACGCAGTATTTT
few,15,TRBJ1-4,TRBV15,NA,CATSRGAGANEKLFF,TGTGCCACCAGCAGAGGGGCCGGGGCTAATGAAAAACTGTTTTTT
few,14,TRBJ2-7,TRBV20-1,NA,CSARVSGQRREQYF,TGCAGTGCTAGAGTATCGGGACAACGCCGTGAGCAGTACTTC
few,16,TRBJ2-1,TRBV13,TRBD2,CASSAKSMTSHGEQFF,TGTGCCAGCAGCGCGAAGTCTATGACTAGCCACGGTGAGCAGTTCTTC
few,10,TRBJ2-1,TRBV29-1,NA,CSVGPTEQFF,TGCAGCGTTGGACCCACCGAGCAGTTCTTC
few,14,TRBJ2-1,TRBV4-3,TRBD2,CASSQELAPGEQFF,TGCGCCAGCAGCCAAGAACTAGCGCCCGGTGAGCAGTTCTTC
few,17,TRBJ2-1,TRBV15,NA,CATSRDKGGPPYNEQFF,TGTGCCACCAGCAGAGATAAGGGCGGACCTCCCTACAATGAGCAGTTCTTC
few,13,TRBJ2-5,TRBV5-1,TRBD1,CASRVTGGETQYF,TGCGCCAGCCGCGTCACAGGGGGCGAGACCCAGTACTTC
few,14,TRBJ2-1,TRBV14,TRBD1,CASSPGQGLHEQFF,TGTGCCAGCAGCCCGGGACAGGGTTTACATGAGCAGTTCTTC
NA,15,TRBJ2-1,TRBV10-3,TRBD2,CAISSGTSGINEQFF,TGTGCCATCAGTTCCGGGACTAGCGGAATCAATGAGCAGTTCTTC
NA,13,TRBJ2-4,TRBV6-5,TRBD1,CASSHLFGTGETF,TGTGCCAGCAGCCACCTTTTTGGGACAGGAGAGACCTTC
NA,18,TRBJ1-1,TRBV15,TRBD1,CATSRPTGDIFMNTEAFF,TGTGCCACCAGCAGACCAACAGGGGACATCTTCATGAACACTGAAGCTTTCTTT
few,14,TRBJ2-7,TRBV11-2,NA,CASSRGGLAYEQYF,TGTGCCAGCAGCAGGGGGGGGCTAGCCTACGAGCAGTACTTC
NA,15,TRBJ2-5,TRBV2,NA,CASSRPGELEETQYF,TGTGCCAGCAGTAGGCCAGGGGAACTAGAAGAGACCCAGTACTTC